This T cell receptor beta chain derives from a study of blood T cell repertoires in COVID-19. Study at large: Acute and convalescent COVID-19 specimens originated in the United States, Italy and Spain. In each case, the material was cDNA or gDNA derived from T cells, B-cell-depleted T cells, or PBMCs.

Under the authors' procedure: Reference gene primers were amplified, and this amplification served to estimate nucleated cell counts. Here immunoSEQ multiplex PCR was the method, and the copy in TCRdb shows in-frame clones only, minus some. D and trimming were read from the DNA, whereas the V and J calls and clone size are those reported in that table. Seen here are 100,000 to 140,000 clones, more than 70% observed once, and the top ten hold 4.3%. V dropped 6 bases and J dropped 6 bases, with 11 bases sitting between them. This CDR3 comprises 13 residues. Germline V gene sequence: CDR1 MGHRA, CDR2 YSYEKL.

This chain links TRBV4-1 with TRBJ2-2; D remains unclear. Sample: peripheral blood. The clonotype was recovered from a man in his sixties or seventies with acute or convalescent COVID-19. The CDR3 region has the DNA TGCGCCAGCAGTTCCGAGGCGGCCGGGGAGCTGTTTTTT. This encodes CASSSEAAGELFF.